This T cell receptor beta chain was recorded in a study of T cells in Graves' hyperthyroidism and ophthalmopathy. Across the whole study: Blood from the periphery was taken at initial diagnosis, before any treatment.

From RNA transcripts, TCR beta CDR3 regions were amplified. Using the HTBI primer set, a first-round RT-PCR was run on the TCR CDR3. From the multiplex PCR reads, TCRdb called clonotypes with MiXCR, one entry per CDR3 protein. This table has 340,000 or so distinct CDR3 sequences, around a sixth appearing once. This sample holds PBMCs from roughly 10 ml fresh peripheral blood. The origin of this receptor is a woman aged 45-65 years with Graves' hyperthyroidism. Sequencing was done on a sample of blood.

DNA of the CDR3: TGTGCCAGCAGCTTGAGGGGGTTTGGGAATGCCCTCTCTGGAAACACCATATATTTT. Residues: CASSLRGFGNALSGNTIYF. The rearrangement joins TRBV5-6 to TRBJ1-3, with TRBD1 as a possible D gene (6 bases). V was trimmed by 1 base and J by 0 bases, leaving 20 bases between them. Per the germline V gene, CDR1 is SGHDT and CDR2 is YYEEEE. The CDR3 is made up of 19 amino acids.